Listed here are 19 T cell receptor beta chains from one sample, sequenced in a study of blood T cell repertoires in COVID-19. Assay: immunoSEQ multiplex PCR; the TCRdb copy retains only in-frame clones and omits some. The data show roughly 400,000 clones, roughly 89% seen once. The sequencing sample was made of PBMCs or T cells enriched from blood (not recorded which). Receptor source: a woman aged 25 to 39 who had recovered from COVID-19.

The genes are TRBV7-9 and TRBJ2-2, with a possible D match to TRBD1 (6 bases). CDR1 and CDR2 from the germline V gene are SEHNR and FQNEAQ (reference sequence). The CDR3 contains 15 residues. V lost 6 bases, J lost 2 bases, and 13 bases lay in between. The CDR3 spells CASSSNGTNTGELFF. The CDR3, as DNA: TGTGCCAGCAGTTCAAACGGGACAAACACCGGGGAGCTGTTTTTT.

V usage is TRBV9 and J usage is TRBJ1-1, with D tentatively TRBD1 (6 bases). From germline, CDR1 is SGDLS and CDR2 YYNGEE. Deletions cut 0 bases from V and 4 bases from J, with 13 bases between. The length of the CDR3 is 15 residues. In DNA, the CDR3 is TGTGCCAGCAGCGTAGATCACAGGGTCGGCACTGAAGCTTTCTTT. Translation: CASSVDHRVGTEAFF.

This sequence joins TRBV18 and TRBJ1-4, with D hard to call. Germline V gene data show CDR1 as KGHSH and CDR2 as LQKENI. The length of the CDR3 is 14 residues. V was trimmed by 2 bases and J by 7 bases, leaving 11 bases between them. The CDR3 bases are TGTGCCAGCTCACCATTCGGTAGCGGTGAAAAACTGTTTTTT. Translated, it gives CASSPFGSGEKLFF.

This clone was seen at least ten times. The chain couples TRBV3-1 (or the pseudogene TRBV3-2) to TRBJ1-5, with D perhaps TRBD1 (6 bases). Germline V gene data show CDR1 as LGHDT and CDR2 as YNNKEL (reference sequence). Trimming removed 4 bases from V and 7 bases from J, with 14 bases in between. This CDR3 is built from 14 residues. CDR3 DNA sequence: TGTGCCAGCAGCCCTAGGACAGAAGGACAGCCCCAGCATTTT. Encoded protein: CASSPRTEGQPQHF.

J is TRBJ2-7 and V is TRBV29-1, with 12 bases matching TRBD2. There are 15 residues in the CDR3. Unmatched junction bases numbered 9, after V lost 3 bases and J lost 6 bases. Germline CDR1 SQVTM, CDR2 ANQGSEA. CDR3 loop: CSVETSGGGWSEQYF. The CDR3 DNA is TGCAGCGTTGAGACTAGCGGGGGAGGTTGGAGCGAGCAGTACTTC.

The V gene is TRBV13, the J gene TRBJ2-7; TRBD2 matches 7 bases. The CDR3 runs to 14 residues. V was pared by 2 bases and J by 2 bases, with 3 bases of the junction left unmatched. The germline V gene encodes CDR1 PRHDT and CDR2 FYEKMQ (reference sequence). CDR3 protein: CASSLLGRAYEQYF. The CDR3 DNA follows: TGTGCCAGCAGCTTACTTGGGAGGGCCTACGAGCAGTACTTC.

The V gene is TRBV10-3, the J gene TRBJ2-7, with 8 bases that match TRBD2. Germline V gives CDR1 ENHRY, CDR2 SYGVKD. The CDR3 is 12 residues long. After removal of 10 bases from V and 2 bases from J, the junction contained 4 bases not matched to a gene. Here the CDR3 DNA reads TGTGCCACCAGACTAGCGACCTACGAGCAGTACTTC. Protein product: CATRLATYEQYF.

The chain carries TRBV30 and TRBJ2-3, with D unresolved. The CDR3 runs to 13 residues. Per germline, CDR1 GTSNPN and CDR2 SVGIG (reference sequence). V lost 3 bases and J lost 3, with 10 bases in between. This chain's CDR3 is CAWRTPVTDTQYF. The CDR3, as DNA: TGTGCCTGGAGAACGCCAGTGACAGATACGCAGTATTTT.

This chain connects TRBV19 to TRBJ1-5; TRBD1 is a possible D gene (6 bases). CDR1 and CDR2 from the germline V gene are LNHDA and SQIVND (reference sequence). The V end lost 7 bases, the J end lost 0 bases, and 16 bases lay between the germline ends. The CDR3 sequence is 16 residues long. The CDR3 loop reads CASIDRYAGSNQPQHF. CDR3 nucleotides: TGTGCCAGTATCGACAGGTATGCGGGTAGCAATCAGCCCCAGCATTTT.

As regards this clone: The same CDR3 is also encoded by other DNA sequences in this sample. The V gene is TRBV5-1, the J gene TRBJ1-5; 11 bases line up with TRBD1. Per the germline V gene, CDR1 is SGHRS and CDR2 is YFSETQ. Unmatched junction bases numbered 3, after V lost 4 bases and J lost 6 bases. CDR3 length: 14 residues. CDR3 nucleotide sequence: TGCGCCAGCAGCCTCGGGACAGGGGGTCAGCCCCAGCATTTT. Protein product: CASSLGTGGQPQHF.

This clone has more than one count but fewer than ten. CDR3 amino acids: CATNTGRDTQYF. For the CDR3, the DNA is TGTGCCACAAACACCGGGAGAGATACGCAGTATTTT. The chain couples TRBV10-3 to TRBJ2-3; D is possibly TRBD2 (6 bases). The germline gives CDR1 ENHRY, CDR2 SYGVKD. The ends were cut back, 10 bases at V and 5 bases at J, with 13 bases in the middle. This CDR3 region has 12 residues.

The rearrangement joins TRBV6-1 to TRBJ1-3, with 7 bases fitting TRBD1. Trimming at V came to 2 bases and at J to 0 bases, leaving 1 base not matched to a gene. The CDR3 is 15 residues long. Germline CDR1 is MNHNS and CDR2 is SASEGT. The CDR3 loop is CASSERTGSGNTIYF. DNA for the CDR3: TGTGCCAGCAGTGAAAGGACAGGCTCTGGAAACACCATATATTTT.

This clone was seen at least ten times. The DNA for the CDR3 is TGCGCCAGCAGCCAAGGGCCCCCTAGTCAACCCCCCACAGATACGCAGTATTTT. This encodes CASSQGPPSQPPTDTQYF. This chain uses TRBV4-1 with TRBJ2-3; D is unresolved. This CDR3 comprises 18 residues. Germline CDR1 is MGHRA and CDR2 is YSYEKL. V shed 1 base and J shed 2 bases, with 19 bases lying between them.

The chain carries TRBV30 and TRBJ2-7; 7 bases map to TRBD1. Germline V CDR1 and CDR2: GTSNPN, SVGIG (reference sequence). V shed 5 bases and J 0 bases; nucleotides not matched to a gene: 4. CDR3 length: 13 amino acids. The CDR3 coding sequence is TGTGCCTGGGCGACAGGGAGCTCCTACGAGCAGTACTTC. Translation: CAWATGSSYEQYF.

Remarks on this clone: One end of the junction is discordant with germline, which a read error may explain. The chain is built from TRBV6-4 and TRBJ1-4; the D gene is possibly TRBD1 (6 bases). Germline V gene data show CDR1 as MRHNA and CDR2 as SNTAGT. The CDR3 is made up of 13 amino acids. The CDR3 spells CSWVTGPPQKLFF. DNA for the CDR3: TGCAGTTGGGTAACAGGGCCCCCCCAAAAACTGTTTTTT.

The chain joins TRBV10-3 to TRBJ1-3; D not certain. The V gene lost 2 bases and the J gene lost 2 bases, with 7 bases spanning the gap. Germline V gene data show CDR1 as ENHRY and CDR2 as SYGVKD. The CDR3 length is 14 residues. This CDR3 reads CAISEERAGNTIYF. The CDR3 DNA reads TGTGCCATCAGTGAGGAGAGGGCTGGAAACACCATATATTTT.

V usage is TRBV5-6 and J usage is TRBJ1-1, with D unclear. The CDR3 runs 12 residues. Germline-derived CDR1 and CDR2 are SGHDT and YYEEEE. V was trimmed by 0 bases and J by 8 bases, leaving 8 bases between them. CDR3 protein: CASSLAIGEAFF. The CDR3 region has the DNA TGTGCCAGCAGCTTGGCCATCGGGGAAGCTTTCTTT.

A single count supports this clone. CDR3 protein: CASSESRGSEAFF. In DNA form, the CDR3 reads TGTGCCAGCAGTGAAAGTAGGGGTTCGGAGGCTTTCTTT. This chain connects TRBV2 to TRBJ1-1; perhaps TRBD1 as D (5 bases). The CDR3 has 13 amino acids. The V gene's germline CDR1 is SNHLY and CDR2 FYNNEI. The V gene lost 2 bases and the J gene lost 11 bases, with 15 bases spanning the gap.

This clone was recorded once. V and J are TRBV3-1 (or the pseudogene TRBV3-2) and TRBJ1-2; D possibly corresponds to TRBD1 (6 bases). The CDR3 runs to 15 residues. V was clipped by 4 bases and J by 4 bases, with 16 bases between them. Germline values: CDR1 LGHDT, CDR2 YNNKEL (reference sequence). The CDR3 DNA reads TGTGCCAGCAGCCCCCGGGGGGGGGCGTTCTATGGCTACACCTTC. Its protein is CASSPRGGAFYGYTF.